Following are 16 T cell receptor beta chains from one sample sequenced in a study of blood T cell repertoires in COVID-19. This table comes from immunoSEQ multiplex PCR, and its TCRdb copy is limited to in-frame clones, with some not included. The data show around 320,000 clones, roughly 85% seen once. The specimen sequenced was peripheral blood. Every receptor here comes from a human donor in a cohort sampled during active COVID-19.

The chain is built from TRBV27 and TRBJ2-7, with TRBD2 identical over 7 bases. V lost 7 bases and J lost 2; bases outside the gene matches: 11. The CDR3 length is 15 residues. Germline values: CDR1 MNHEY, CDR2 SMNVEV (reference sequence). Here the CDR3 DNA reads TGTGCCAGCACGCTCCGGCGGGGGTCAGCCTACGAGCAGTACTTC. It codes for CASTLRRGSAYEQYF.

V and J are TRBV5-6 and TRBJ2-5; possible D gene TRBD2, 6 bases. The ends were cut back, 4 bases at V and 5 bases at J, with 15 bases in the middle. Germline-derived CDR1 and CDR2 are SGHDT and YYEEEE. CDR3 length: 14 residues. The chain's CDR3 is CASSPGTLGETQYF. CDR3 DNA: TGTGCCAGCAGCCCGGGGACTCTGGGGGAGACCCAGTACTTC.

This chain links TRBV21-1 with TRBJ1-4. TRBV21-1 is labeled a pseudogene. The length of the CDR3 is 15 residues. The CDR3 DNA reads as TGTGCCAGAGACCGTTACAGGAGGGGTAATGAAAAACTGTTTTTT. This codes for CARDRYRRGNEKLFF.

Concerning this clone: The same CDR3 is also encoded by other DNA sequences in this sample. The chain recombines TRBV3-1 (or the pseudogene TRBV3-2) with TRBJ1-3; the D is unclear. This CDR3 has 13 residues. Looked up from germline, CDR1 is LGHDT and CDR2 is YNNKEL (reference sequence). V gave up 4 bases and J gave up 4 bases, with 8 bases separating them. In DNA, the CDR3 is TGTGCCAGCAGCCCTGGGAGAGGAAACACCATATATTTT. It encodes CASSPGRGNTIYF.

Regarding this clone: The junction does not match germline at one end; this may be a read error. The J gene is TRBJ2-7, the V gene TRBV14; the match to TRBD1 covers 8 bases. Germline CDR1 SGHDN, CDR2 FVKESK. This CDR3 is 13 amino acids long. Here the CDR3 reads CASSQAPTGAVDF. The CDR3 region has the DNA TGTGCCAGCAGCCAAGCCCCGACAGGGGCTGTGGACTTC.

The genes are TRBV9 and TRBJ2-5; no clear D gene. CDR3 size: 15 residues. V was shortened by 0 bases and J by 1 base, with 10 bases between the two germline ends. Germline lookup yields CDR1 SGDLS and CDR2 YYNGEE. CDR3 nucleotides: TGTGCCAGCAGCGTAGGGGCACCCCCCCAAGAGACCCAGTACTTC. It is translated as CASSVGAPPQETQYF.

This rearrangement joins TRBV14 to TRBJ1-4; tentative D call: TRBD1 (5 bases). Per the germline V gene, CDR1 is SGHDN and CDR2 is FVKESK. With 1 base removed from V and 11 bases from J, the gap between germline ends came to 11 bases. The CDR3 has 13 amino acids. The CDR3 DNA reads TGTGCCAGCAGCCAAGGGAGGGGAGGGAAACTGTTTTTT. It codes for CASSQGRGGKLFF.

The chain employs TRBV21-1 and TRBJ1-3. TRBV21-1 is given as a pseudogene. This CDR3 has 15 amino acids. The CDR3 loop is CASSKPGCSGNTIYF. As DNA, the CDR3 is TGTGCCAGCAGCAAACCGGGGTGCTCTGGAAACACCATATATTTT.

This clone was observed a single time. This rearrangement joins TRBV5-4 to TRBJ2-5; D perhaps matches TRBD1 (6 bases). Germline CDR1 is SGHNT and CDR2 is YYREEE (reference sequence). CDR3 length: 16 residues. Trimming took 4 bases from V and 5 from J, leaving 21 bases between them. The CDR3 region has the DNA TGTGCCAGCAGCCGCACGATACAGGGCCCTCGGGAGACCCAGTACTTC. Protein sequence: CASSRTIQGPRETQYF.

V is TRBV19 and J is TRBJ1-1; D perhaps matches TRBD1 (5 bases). Germline V lookup: CDR1 LNHDA, CDR2 SQIVND (reference sequence). The CDR3 is 13 residues long. Trimming removed 2 bases from V and 7 bases from J, with 11 bases in between. The CDR3 here is CASSITVRGEAFF. In DNA, the CDR3 is TGTGCCAGTAGTATAACGGTAAGGGGTGAAGCTTTCTTT. Full variable domain (missing parts from reference TRBV19 and TRBJ1-1): DGGITQSPKYLFRKEGQNVTLSCEQNLNHDAMYWYRQDPGQGLRLIYYSQIVNDFQKGDIAEGYSVSREKKESFPLTVTSAQKNPTAFYLCASSITVRGEAFFGQGTRLTVV.

The V and J genes are TRBV25-1 and TRBJ1-4; no clear D gene. V was clipped by 2 bases and J by 1 base, with 8 bases between them. Germline V lookup: CDR1 MGHDK, CDR2 SYGVNS. CDR3 length equals 15 residues. The CDR3 DNA follows: TGTGCCAGCAGTGAACCCGGTGTAACTAATGAAAAACTGTTTTTT. As protein: CASSEPGVTNEKLFF.

The CDR3 DNA sequence: TGCAGTGCTAGTAGGACTAGCGGGTTTTCGTGGGAGCAGTACTTC. Protein sequence: CSASRTSGFSWEQYF. The V gene is TRBV20-1, the J gene TRBJ2-7; 11 bases fit TRBD2. Germline assignment: CDR1 DFQATT and CDR2 SNEGSKA (reference sequence). CDR3 length equals 15 residues. V lost 3 bases to trimming and J lost 7 bases; unmatched junction nucleotides: 11.

The V gene is TRBV7-6, the J gene TRBJ1-1; D remains unclear. Germline V gives CDR1 SGHVS, CDR2 FNYEAQ. This CDR3 has 16 residues. Between the trimmed V and J ends, which lost 1 base and 0 bases, there was a span of 12 bases. CDR3 protein: CASSLGVPDMNTEAFF. The DNA of the CDR3 is TGTGCCAGCAGCTTAGGAGTTCCAGACATGAACACTGAAGCTTTCTTT.

A single count supports this clone. This chain joins TRBV29-1 and TRBJ2-7; TRBD1 agrees at 7 bases. Germline lookup yields CDR1 SQVTM and CDR2 ANQGSEA. The CDR3 runs to 12 residues. The V segment lost 6 bases and the J segment 3 bases; nucleotides outside the gene matches: 5. The CDR3, as DNA: TGCAGCGTGGGGGACAGTTTCTACGAGCAGTACTTC. It codes for CSVGDSFYEQYF.

The CDR3 nucleotides read TGTGCCAGCAGCTTAGGGTCCGGGCAGGGGGCGTATGGCTACACCTTC. It codes for CASSLGSGQGAYGYTF. The chain is built from TRBV7-9 and TRBJ1-2; 8 bases match TRBD1. J gave up 5 bases and V 1 base, and 9 bases lay outside the gene matches. In germline, CDR1 is SEHNR, CDR2 FQNEAQ (reference sequence). The CDR3 has 16 residues.

This chain joins TRBV3-1 (or the pseudogene TRBV3-2) and TRBJ2-7; 8 bases are a match to TRBD1. This CDR3 spans 13 amino acids. Germline-derived CDR1 and CDR2 are LGHDT and YNNKEL (reference sequence). Trimming at V came to 7 bases and at J to 5 bases, leaving 7 bases not matched to a gene. The CDR3 here is CASNRQGLDEQYF. For the CDR3, the DNA is TGTGCCAGCAACAGACAGGGGCTCGACGAGCAGTACTTC.